The clone carrying this T cell receptor (beta chain) has only a few counts. Its antigen is as yet unknown. The entry originates in a study of blood T cells in healthy people across ages. A second PCR of roughly 6 to 12 cycles used a sample-barcoded 5' primer and a J-beta primer mix. TCRdb recomputed calls from the 5' RACE reads with MiXCR, one row per CDR3 protein. Among about 1,800,000 distinct CDR3 sequences listed, 25% to 30% were seen once. General study points: Compared with aged donors, long-lived donors showed fewer expanded clones, suggesting selection.

The CDR3 is 14 amino acids. Germline-derived CDR1 and CDR2 are SGHRS and YFSETQ. The V and J genes are TRBV5-1 and TRBJ2-5; the match to TRBD1 covers 11 bases. TRBJ2-7 explains the end of the DNA better; the J call may be wrong. This TCR came from a woman aged 25 to 39 in good health. The sample was blood. The CDR3 nucleotides read TGCGCCAGCAGCTTGTGGGACAGGGGGTCCGAGCAGTACTTC. It translates to CASSLWDRGSEQYF.